This TCR beta chain was captured by sequencing in a study of Graves' ophthalmopathy and Graves' hyperthyroidism. Stable hyperthyroidism meant no ophthalmopathy within 18 months of follow-up. The hyperthyroidism patients had a new diagnosis of under 2 months' duration and were aged 18 to 65. Regarding the study as a whole: Using 13 signatures, a model distinguished ophthalmopathy from stable hyperthyroidism, reaching around 88% sensitivity and approximately 82% specificity.

RNA transcripts served as template for amplifying TCR beta CDR3 sequences. The workflow started with a first-round RT-PCR run with HTBI primers and then moved on to a second-round multiplex PCR. From the multiplex PCR reads, TCRdb called clonotypes with MiXCR, one entry per CDR3 protein. The data show just over 600,000 distinct CDR3 sequences, 22% seen once. In this sample, this clonotype turned up many times. Its antigen is not known. Germline V gene sequence: CDR1 MNHEY, CDR2 SMNVEV (reference sequence). V lost 0 bases and J lost 4, with 9 bases in between. This CDR3 is built from 14 residues. This receptor was obtained from a woman younger than 30 with stable Graves' hyperthyroidism. Some clones in this sample may be carry-over from other donors' samples. The material sequenced was peripheral blood. The rearrangement uses TRBV27 and TRBJ1-2; D may be TRBD1 (5 bases). Here the CDR3 reads CASSLSGVTYGYTF. CDR3 DNA: TGTGCCAGCAGTTTATCGGGGGTGACCTATGGCTACACCTTC.